Presented here are 20 T cell receptor beta chains from one specimen sequenced in a study of cytomegalovirus exposure and HLA in healthy donors. The study ran its PCR with 60 Vbeta and 13 Jbeta primers. Only in-frame clones appear in the TCRdb table, and some are missing; sequencing was by immunoSEQ multiplex PCR. The repertoire holds 75,000 to 100,000 clones, under 85% seen once, with around 3.2% in the top ten. Sequencing input: PBMCs. These receptors came from a female donor in good health and CMV-seropositive.

The V call is TRBV6-6, the J call TRBJ1-4; D unresolved. In germline, CDR1 is MNHNY, CDR2 SVGAGI (reference sequence). CDR3 length equals 16 residues. V was clipped by 6 bases and J by 4 bases, with 18 bases between them. The CDR3 DNA follows: TGTGCCAGCAGCAAGCGCCCCGCCGGCGGTAATGAAAAACTGTTTTTT. Translating it yields CASSKRPAGGNEKLFF.

The V call is TRBV4-1, the J call TRBJ1-5; D is undetermined. Germline CDR1 reads MGHRA; CDR2 reads YSYEKL. The germline V and J ends were trimmed by 4 bases and 6 bases, with 13 bases remaining between them. This CDR3 has 14 residues. CDR3 residues: CASSRGPEGQPQHF. The DNA of the CDR3 is TGCGCCAGCAGCCGAGGACCGGAGGGTCAGCCCCAGCATTTT.

The chain uses TRBV4-3 and TRBJ1-4, with TRBD1 as a possible D gene (5 bases). The germline V gene has CDR1 LGHNA and CDR2 YSLEER. The CDR3 loop spans 14 amino acids. Trimming left V 0 bases short and J 10 bases short, with 12 bases between. CDR3 sequence (DNA): TGCGCCAGCAGCCAAGATCGGGGGAGGGGAAAACTGTTTTTT. Its translation is CASSQDRGRGKLFF.

This chain connects TRBV7-9 to TRBJ2-1; D is possibly TRBD2 (6 bases). With 5 bases removed from V and 0 bases from J, the gap between germline ends came to 11 bases. The CDR3 covers 15 residues. Germline-derived CDR1 and CDR2 are SEHNR and FQNEAQ (reference sequence). The CDR3 sequence is CASSPGGGSYNEQFF. The CDR3 nucleotides are TGTGCCAGCAGCCCCGGGGGTGGCTCCTACAATGAGCAGTTCTTC.

The V and J genes are TRBV2 and TRBJ1-5, with a weak D call TRBD1 (6 bases). The V end lost 5 bases, the J end lost 4 bases, and 12 bases lay between the germline ends. Germline CDR1 and CDR2: SNHLY and FYNNEI. The CDR3 sequence is 14 residues long. The CDR3 here is CASSPGGGNQPQHF. CDR3 nucleotides: TGTGCCAGCAGTCCTGGGGGCGGAAATCAGCCCCAGCATTTT.

This sequence joins TRBV18 and TRBJ1-4; maybe TRBD1 (6 bases). Trimming removed 5 bases from V and 3 bases from J, with 10 bases in between. Per the germline V gene, CDR1 is KGHSH and CDR2 is LQKENI. The CDR3 totals 14 residues. The CDR3 here is CASSTGIANEKLFF. The CDR3 DNA follows: TGTGCCAGCTCAACAGGGATCGCTAATGAAAAACTGTTTTTT.

The V and J genes are TRBV15 and TRBJ2-5; TRBD1 matches at 7 bases. Trimming at V came to 3 bases and at J to 4 bases, leaving 8 bases not matched to a gene. This CDR3 is 15 amino acids long. The germline V gene encodes CDR1 LNHNV and CDR2 YYDKDF (reference sequence). CDR3 in amino acids: CATSSKTGMVETQYF. The CDR3 region has the DNA TGTGCCACCAGCAGCAAGACAGGGATGGTAGAGACCCAGTACTTC.

The CDR3 is CASSSPRPIEQFF. The DNA of the CDR3 is TGTGCCAGCAGTTCCCCCAGGCCTATCGAGCAGTTCTTC. The V call is TRBV28, the J call TRBJ2-1; D unclear. V was shortened by 4 bases and J by 10 bases, with 14 bases between the two germline ends. Germline V CDR1 and CDR2: MDHEN, SYDVKM. CDR3 length: 13 residues.

This clone was counted once. The CDR3 nucleotides are TGCGCCAGCAGCCAGGACCGGGACAGGGGGCTCAGCTCTGGAAACACCATATATTTT. It is translated as CASSQDRDRGLSSGNTIYF. The chain links TRBV4-1 to TRBJ1-3; TRBD1 agrees at 12 bases. In germline, CDR1 is MGHRA, CDR2 YSYEKL. The CDR3 spans 19 residues. V shed 3 bases and J 0 bases; nucleotides not matched to a gene: 9.

Comments on this clone: The junction and the germline gene differ at one end; a read error may be behind it. The chain links TRBV7-7 to TRBJ2-5, with TRBD2 identical over 7 bases. The CDR3 contains 15 residues. Germline V gives CDR1 SSHAT, CDR2 FNYEAQ (reference sequence). This CDR3 is CASSASPGGRETQYF. The CDR3 nucleotides read TGTGCTAGCAGCGCATCGCCGGGAGGAAGGGAGACCCAGTACTTC.

This clone was found a few times. The chain recombines TRBV9 with TRBJ1-3; the D is unclear. The germline V and J ends were trimmed by 4 bases and 0 bases, with 26 bases remaining between them. CDR3 length: 20 residues. CDR1 SGDLS and CDR2 YYNGEE come from the germline V gene. CDR3 sequence (DNA): TGTGCCAGCAGCCCGCGAACGGGCCCAGAGAGGAGGCTCTCTGGAAACACCATATATTTT. It yields the protein CASSPRTGPERRLSGNTIYF.

The chain couples TRBV5-8 to TRBJ2-1; 11 nucleotides align to TRBD2. CDR1 and CDR2 (germline): SGHTS, YDEGEE. The CDR3 is 15 amino acids. After removal of 2 bases from V and 8 bases from J, the junction contained 6 bases not matched to a gene. The DNA for the CDR3 is TGTGCCAGCAGCTTTACTAGCGGGAGTCTTGATGAGCAGTTCTTC. It codes for CASSFTSGSLDEQFF.

The CDR3 DNA sequence: TGTGCCAGCAGCACCGGGACAGGGTATACCTACGAGCAGTACTTC. This sequence encodes CASSTGTGYTYEQYF. The gene calls are TRBV11-2 and TRBJ2-7; 9 positions match TRBD1. Germline CDR1 SGHAT, CDR2 FQNNGV. This CDR3 region has 15 residues. With 5 bases clipped from V and 2 bases from J, the junction kept 7 bases outside the gene matches.

This clone was detected a few times. V is TRBV4-1 and J is TRBJ1-1; the match to TRBD1 covers 11 bases. CDR3 length equals 20 residues. V dropped 0 bases and J dropped 3; count of bases not matched to a gene: 15. The germline V gene has CDR1 MGHRA and CDR2 YSYEKL. The CDR3 sequence: CASSQDGGAPGQGGYTEAFF. As DNA, the CDR3 is TGCGCCAGCAGCCAAGATGGCGGCGCACCGGGACAGGGGGGATACACTGAAGCTTTCTTT.

This clone showed up just a few times. V gene TRBV7-2 combines with J gene TRBJ1-3, with unresolved D. The germline V and J ends were trimmed by 5 bases and 4 bases, with 15 bases remaining between them. The CDR3 is 15 amino acids. The germline CDR1 and CDR2 sequences are SGHTA and FQGNSA. The CDR3 DNA reads TGTGCCAGCAGCCCCGAGGTGGCTGCAGGAAACACCATATATTTT. Its protein is CASSPEVAAGNTIYF.

This clone was seen only once. This chain links TRBV9 with TRBJ1-5, with 9 bases fitting TRBD1. CDR3 length equals 15 residues. CDR1 and CDR2 from the germline V gene are SGDLS and YYNGEE. With 0 bases clipped from V and 5 bases from J, the junction kept 3 bases outside the gene matches. The CDR3 DNA is TGTGCCAGCAGCGTAGGGGACAGGGAGTATCAGCCCCAGCATTTT. As protein: CASSVGDREYQPQHF.

This clone was seen a handful of times. The rearrangement links TRBV5-8 to TRBJ1-1, with 8 bases matching TRBD1. The CDR3 runs 16 residues. Losses at the gene ends were 2 bases for V and 4 bases for J; bases not matched to a gene: 10. Germline loops: CDR1 SGHTS, CDR2 YDEGEE. The CDR3 DNA sequence: TGTGCCAGCAGCTTTATGCAGGGGGCAGCCGGCACTGAAGCTTTCTTT. This sequence encodes CASSFMQGAAGTEAFF.

V gene TRBV4-1 combines with J gene TRBJ1-2; no clear D. V dropped 0 bases and J dropped 6 bases, with 11 bases sitting between them. The CDR3 has 14 amino acids. Germline V lookup: CDR1 MGHRA, CDR2 YSYEKL. CDR3 region: CASSQDSQVNGYTF. Written as DNA, the CDR3 is TGCGCCAGCAGCCAAGATTCCCAGGTTAATGGCTACACCTTC.

The chain combines TRBV7-9 with TRBJ2-2; TRBD2 is a possible D gene (5 bases). Germline V lookup: CDR1 SEHNR, CDR2 FQNEAQ (reference sequence). The CDR3 length is 15 residues. With 6 bases removed from V and 4 bases from J, the gap between germline ends came to 15 bases. In DNA, the CDR3 is TGTGCCAGCAGTCCGGACTTGCTCCCCACCGGGGAGCTGTTTTTT. It codes for CASSPDLLPTGELFF.

V gene TRBV5-1 combines with J gene TRBJ1-4, with D possibly being TRBD1 (5 bases). Germline V gene sequence: CDR1 SGHRS, CDR2 YFSETQ. The CDR3 has 14 residues. Trimming took off 3 bases at V and 8 bases at J, with 14 bases between the two ends. The CDR3 region has the DNA TGCGCCAGCAGCTCAGGCAGGGTAGAGGAAAAACTGTTTTTT. This encodes CASSSGRVEEKLFF.